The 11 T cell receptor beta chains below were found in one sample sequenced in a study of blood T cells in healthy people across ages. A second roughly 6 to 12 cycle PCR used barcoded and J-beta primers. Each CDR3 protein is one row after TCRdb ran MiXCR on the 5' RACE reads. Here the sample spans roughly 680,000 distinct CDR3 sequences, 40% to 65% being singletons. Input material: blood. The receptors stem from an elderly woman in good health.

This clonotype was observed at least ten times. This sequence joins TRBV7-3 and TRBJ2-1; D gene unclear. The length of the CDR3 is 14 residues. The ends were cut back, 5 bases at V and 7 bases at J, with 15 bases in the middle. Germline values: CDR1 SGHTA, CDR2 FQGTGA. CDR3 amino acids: CASSPRGLVNEQFF. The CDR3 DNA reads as TGTGCCAGCAGCCCTAGAGGCCTAGTGAATGAGCAGTTCTTC.

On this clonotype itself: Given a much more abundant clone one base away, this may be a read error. CDR3 nucleotides: TGTGCCAGCAGTTTAATACTAGCGGTCTTGAGTGAGCAGTTCTTC. It translates to CASSLILAVLSEQFF. The rearrangement uses TRBV12-3 or TRBV12-4 and TRBJ2-1; 8 bases are a match to TRBD2. The CDR3 extends over 15 amino acids. V dropped 2 bases and J dropped 9; count of bases not matched to a gene: 9.

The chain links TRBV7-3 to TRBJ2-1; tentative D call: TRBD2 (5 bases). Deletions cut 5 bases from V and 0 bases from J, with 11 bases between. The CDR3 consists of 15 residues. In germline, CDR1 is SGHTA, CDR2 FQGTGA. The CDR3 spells CASSGGLSSYNEQFF. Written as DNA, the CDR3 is TGTGCCAGCAGCGGCGGACTTAGCTCCTACAATGAGCAGTTCTTC.

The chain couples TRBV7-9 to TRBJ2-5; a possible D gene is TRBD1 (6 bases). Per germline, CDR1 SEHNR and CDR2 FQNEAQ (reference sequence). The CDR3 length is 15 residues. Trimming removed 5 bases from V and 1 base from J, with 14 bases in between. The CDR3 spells CASSLQGVLQETQYF. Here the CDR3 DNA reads TGTGCCAGCAGCCTACAGGGAGTCCTCCAAGAGACCCAGTACTTC.

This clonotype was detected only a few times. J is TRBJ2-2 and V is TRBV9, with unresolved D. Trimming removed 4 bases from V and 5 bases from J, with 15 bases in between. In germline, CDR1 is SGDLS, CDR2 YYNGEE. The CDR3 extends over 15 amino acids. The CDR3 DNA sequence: TGTGCCAGCAGCTACGGATCCTCATGGACCGGGGAGCTGTTTTTT. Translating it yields CASSYGSSWTGELFF.

The CDR3 loop is CASSSGTGLNIQYF. CDR3 coding DNA: TGTGCCAGCAGTTCCGGGACAGGGTTAAACATTCAGTACTTC. The chain is built from TRBV6-6 and TRBJ2-4; 9 positions match TRBD1. The V gene end was trimmed by 4 bases and the J gene end by 6 bases; junction bases not matched to a gene: 4. CDR3 length equals 14 residues. The germline CDR1 and CDR2 sequences are MNHNY and SVGAGI (reference sequence).

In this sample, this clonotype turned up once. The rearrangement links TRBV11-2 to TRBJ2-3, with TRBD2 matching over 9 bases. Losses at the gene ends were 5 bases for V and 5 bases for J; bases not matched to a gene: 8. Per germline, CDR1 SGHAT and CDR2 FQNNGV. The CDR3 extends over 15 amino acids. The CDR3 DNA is TGTGCCAGCAGCCTCACCGGCGGGGGGGTAGATACGCAGTATTTT. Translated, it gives CASSLTGGGVDTQYF.

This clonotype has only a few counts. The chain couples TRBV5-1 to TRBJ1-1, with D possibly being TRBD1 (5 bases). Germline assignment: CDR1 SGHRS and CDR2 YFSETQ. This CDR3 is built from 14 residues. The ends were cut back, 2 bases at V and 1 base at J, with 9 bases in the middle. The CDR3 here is CASSFGGGNTEAFF. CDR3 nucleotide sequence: TGCGCCAGCAGCTTTGGGGGGGGGAACACTGAAGCTTTCTTT. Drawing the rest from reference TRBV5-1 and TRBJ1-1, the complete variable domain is KAGVTQTPRYLIKTRGQQVTLSCSPISGHRSVSWYQQTPGQGLQFLFEYFSETQRNKGNFPGRFSGRQFSNSRSEMNVSTLELGDSALYLCASSFGGGNTEAFFGQGTRLTVV.

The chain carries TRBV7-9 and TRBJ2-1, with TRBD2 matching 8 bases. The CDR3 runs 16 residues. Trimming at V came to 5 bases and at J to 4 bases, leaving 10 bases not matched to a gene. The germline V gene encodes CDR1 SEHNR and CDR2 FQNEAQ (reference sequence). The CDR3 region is CASSKLSGELYNEQFF. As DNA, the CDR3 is TGTGCCAGCAGCAAACTTAGCGGGGAGCTATACAATGAGCAGTTCTTC.

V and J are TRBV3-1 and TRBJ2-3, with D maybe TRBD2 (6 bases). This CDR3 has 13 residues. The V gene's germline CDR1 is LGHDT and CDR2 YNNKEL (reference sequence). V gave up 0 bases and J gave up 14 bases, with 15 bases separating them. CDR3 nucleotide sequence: TGTGCCAGCAGCCAAGACTTGACCGGACTAAGGTATTTT. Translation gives CASSQDLTGLRYF.

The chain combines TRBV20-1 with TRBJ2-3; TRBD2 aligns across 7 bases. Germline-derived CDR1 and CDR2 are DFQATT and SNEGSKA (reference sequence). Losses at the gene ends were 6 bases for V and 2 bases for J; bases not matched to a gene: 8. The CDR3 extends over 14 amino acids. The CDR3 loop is CSASRGLVTDTQYF. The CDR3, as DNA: TGCAGTGCAAGTCGAGGACTAGTCACAGATACGCAGTATTTT.